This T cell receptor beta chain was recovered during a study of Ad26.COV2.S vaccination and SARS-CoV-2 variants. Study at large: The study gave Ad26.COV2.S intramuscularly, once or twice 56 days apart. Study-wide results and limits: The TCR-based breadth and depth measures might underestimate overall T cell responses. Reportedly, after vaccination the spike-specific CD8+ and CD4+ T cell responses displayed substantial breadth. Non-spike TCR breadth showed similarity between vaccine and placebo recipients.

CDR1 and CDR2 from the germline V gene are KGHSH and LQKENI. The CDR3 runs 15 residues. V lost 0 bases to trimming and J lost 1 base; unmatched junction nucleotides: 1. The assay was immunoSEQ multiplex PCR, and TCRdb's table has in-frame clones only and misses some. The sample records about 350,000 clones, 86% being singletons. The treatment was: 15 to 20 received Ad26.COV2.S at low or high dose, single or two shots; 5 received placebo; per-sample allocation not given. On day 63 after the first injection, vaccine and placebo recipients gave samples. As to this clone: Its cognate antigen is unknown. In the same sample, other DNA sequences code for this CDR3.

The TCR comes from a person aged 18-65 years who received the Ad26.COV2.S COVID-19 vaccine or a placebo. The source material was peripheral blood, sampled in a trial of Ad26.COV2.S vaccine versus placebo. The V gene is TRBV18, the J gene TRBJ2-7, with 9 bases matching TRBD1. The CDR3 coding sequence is TGTGCCAGCTCACCACCGGGACAGGGTTCCTACGAGCAGTACTTC. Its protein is CASSPPGQGSYEQYF.